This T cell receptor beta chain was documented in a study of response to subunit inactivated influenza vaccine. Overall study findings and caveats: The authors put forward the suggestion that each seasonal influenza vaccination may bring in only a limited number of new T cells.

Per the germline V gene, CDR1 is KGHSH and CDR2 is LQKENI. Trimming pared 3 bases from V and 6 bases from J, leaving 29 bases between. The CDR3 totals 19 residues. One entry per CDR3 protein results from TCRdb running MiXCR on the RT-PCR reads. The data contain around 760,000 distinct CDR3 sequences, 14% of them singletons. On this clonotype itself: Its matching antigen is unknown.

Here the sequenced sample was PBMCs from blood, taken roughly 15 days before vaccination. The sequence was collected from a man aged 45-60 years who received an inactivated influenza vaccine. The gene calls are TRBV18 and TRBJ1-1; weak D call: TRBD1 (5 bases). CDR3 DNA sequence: TGTGCCAGCTCACCCCTCTATCCAACTTACGCAGGGACTGGGTCTGAAGCTTTCTTT. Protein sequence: CASSPLYPTYAGTGSEAFF.